The 26 T cell receptor beta chains listed next were all sequenced from one sample in a study of early T cells in non-severe SARS-CoV-2 infection. Via MiXCR, TCRdb re-called the 5' RACE reads, giving one row per CDR3 protein. In the table there are approximately 35,000 distinct CDR3 sequences, around 7% of which are singletons. This specimen consisted of whole blood, obtained at baseline. These receptors were obtained from an adult who was a healthcare worker with PCR-confirmed SARS-CoV-2 infection or an uninfected control (not recorded which).

This clonotype has at least ten counts. V usage is TRBV11-2 and J usage is TRBJ2-2; maybe TRBD2 (5 bases). Trimming pared 6 bases from V and 5 bases from J, leaving 10 bases between. The CDR3 totals 13 residues. Germline CDR1 SGHAT, CDR2 FQNNGV. For the CDR3, the DNA is TGTGCCAGCAGTCCCCCGGGGACCGGGGAGCTGTTTTTT. It specifies CASSPPGTGELFF.

The table lists this clonotype with a few counts. The chain has TRBV4-3 and TRBJ1-3; TRBD1 matches at 7 bases. With 3 bases clipped from V and 3 bases from J, the junction kept 11 bases outside the gene matches. CDR1 LGHNA and CDR2 YSLEER come from the germline V gene. CDR3 length: 17 amino acids. This CDR3 is CASSQEASGGGGNTIYF. CDR3 in DNA: TGCGCCAGCAGCCAGGAGGCGTCAGGGGGAGGTGGAAACACCATATATTTT.

This clonotype occurred many times. V is TRBV5-1 and J is TRBJ2-1; 7 positions match TRBD2. Germline assignment: CDR1 SGHRS and CDR2 YFSETQ. The J segment lost 10 bases and the V segment lost 1 base, leaving 11 bases of the junction unmatched. This CDR3 is built from 15 residues. CDR3 protein: CASSLSQRGSREQFF. For the CDR3, the DNA is TGCGCCAGCAGCTTGAGCCAGCGGGGTTCCCGGGAGCAGTTCTTC.

This rearrangement joins TRBV29-1 to TRBJ1-2; D not certain. CDR1 and CDR2 from the germline V gene are SQVTM and ANQGSEA. The CDR3 is made up of 12 amino acids. V gave up 3 bases and J gave up 4 bases, with 9 bases separating them. The CDR3 DNA is TGCAGCGTTGAGTGGCTGTTCTATGGCTACACCTTC. This codes for CSVEWLFYGYTF. The full variable domain, rest sourced from reference TRBV29-1 and TRBJ1-2, is SAVISQKPSRDICQRGTSLTIQCQVDSQVTMMFWYRQQPGQSLTLIATANQGSEATYESGFVIDKFPISRPNLTFSTLTVSNMSPEDSSIYLCSVEWLFYGYTFGSGTRLTVV.

The chain joins TRBV7-9 to TRBJ2-1; 7 bases map to TRBD1. This CDR3 has 15 residues. V trimming: 2 bases; J trimming: 4 bases; junction bases outside the gene matches: 5. The germline V gene encodes CDR1 SEHNR and CDR2 FQNEAQ (reference sequence). The CDR3 sequence is CASSLTRDRYNEQFF. The CDR3 DNA reads TGTGCCAGCAGCTTAACCCGGGACAGATACAATGAGCAGTTCTTC.

The chain links TRBV12-3 or TRBV12-4 to TRBJ1-1; D not certain. The CDR3 is made up of 12 amino acids. Trimming shortened V by 2 bases and J by 11 bases, and 12 bases separated the two germline ends. CDR3 DNA: TGTGCCAGCAGTTTAAGTGGCTCCTCGGCTTTCTTT. Translating gives CASSLSGSSAFF.

The chain carries TRBV28 and TRBJ2-7; D possibly corresponds to TRBD2 (6 bases). Trimming stripped 9 bases from V and 7 bases from J, with 10 bases between. The germline gives CDR1 MDHEN, CDR2 SYDVKM. CDR3 length: 10 residues. The CDR3 DNA reads as TGTGCCAGTTACGGAGGGGAGCAGTACTTC. It specifies CASYGGEQYF.

This clonotype was seen at least ten times. The chain employs TRBV7-3 and TRBJ2-1; 7 nucleotides align to TRBD2. The CDR3 sequence is 14 residues long. Germline CDR1 and CDR2: SGHTA and FQGTGA. The V and J ends lost 0 bases and 8 bases, in that order; junction bases with no gene match: 4. In DNA form, the CDR3 reads TGTGCCAGCAGCTTAACGCTTCGGGGGGATGAGCAGTTCTTC. Its translation: CASSLTLRGDEQFF.

This chain connects TRBV15 to TRBJ2-2; D unclear. V lost 2 bases, J lost 2 bases, and 6 bases lay in between. CDR3 size: 14 residues. CDR1 and CDR2 from the germline V gene are LNHNV and YYDKDF (reference sequence). This chain's CDR3 is CATSRYSNTGELFF. CDR3 coding DNA: TGTGCCACCAGCAGATACAGCAACACCGGGGAGCTGTTTTTT.

In its sample, this clonotype was seen many times. The chain links TRBV28 to TRBJ2-3, with 7 bases lining up with TRBD1. The ends lost 4 bases at V and 0 bases at J; junction bases unmatched: 7. The germline gives CDR1 MDHEN, CDR2 SYDVKM. The CDR3 covers 16 residues. The CDR3 loop reads CASSSRQGSSTDTQYF. The CDR3 DNA reads as TGTGCCAGCAGTTCGCGACAGGGTTCTAGCACAGATACGCAGTATTTT.

Only a few counts were recorded for this clonotype. V usage is TRBV4-1 and J usage is TRBJ2-7; D not resolved. V gave up 0 bases and J gave up 1 base, with 7 bases separating them. Germline assignment: CDR1 MGHRA and CDR2 YSYEKL. This CDR3 has 14 residues. CDR3 amino acids: CASSQDTGSYEQYV. The CDR3 DNA sequence: TGCGCCAGCAGCCAAGATACGGGTTCCTACGAGCAGTACGTC.

This clonotype occurred many times. The junction departs from germline at one end; a sequencing error may be responsible. The chain couples TRBV20-1 to TRBJ1-5, with 8 nucleotides matching TRBD1. The germline V gene has CDR1 DFQATT and CDR2 SNEGSKA (reference sequence). The CDR3 has 15 amino acids. The CDR3 here is CSTRRQGAINQPQHF. The CDR3 DNA is TGCAGTACTAGGAGGCAGGGGGCGATCAATCAGCCCCAGCATTTT.

The V and J genes are TRBV7-2 and TRBJ1-1; D is unclear. CDR3 size: 14 residues. Trimming stripped 1 base from V and 1 base from J, with 7 bases between. Germline CDR1 is SGHTA and CDR2 is FQGNSA. The CDR3 here is CASSLGKRNTEAFF. In DNA form, the CDR3 reads TGTGCCAGCAGCTTAGGTAAACGGAACACTGAAGCTTTCTTT. The variable domain in full, completed from reference TRBV7-2 and TRBJ1-1, reads GAGVSQSPSNKVTEKGKDVELRCDPISGHTALYWYRQSLGQGLEFLIYFQGNSAPDKSGLPSDRFSAERTGGSVSTLTIQRTQQEDSAVYLCASSLGKRNTEAFFGQGTRLTVV.

This clonotype was counted many times. V gene TRBV20-1 combines with J gene TRBJ2-1; possibly TRBD1 for D (5 bases). CDR1 and CDR2 (germline): DFQATT, SNEGSKA (reference sequence). Trimming pared 8 bases from V and 8 bases from J, leaving 10 bases between. The CDR3 is 10 residues long. The CDR3 sequence is CSTMTDEQFF. The CDR3 DNA reads TGCAGTACAATGACAGATGAGCAGTTCTTC.

The chain combines TRBV4-3 with TRBJ2-7, with 11 nucleotides matching TRBD1. Trimming took 0 bases from V and 7 from J; bases not matched to a gene: 8. Germline V gene data show CDR1 as LGHNA and CDR2 as YSLEER. The CDR3 totals 16 residues. As DNA, the CDR3 is TGCGCCAGCAGCCAAGAAGTAGGGACAGGGGGGAGGGAGCAGTACTTC. This gives the protein CASSQEVGTGGREQYF.

The sample holds many counts of this clonotype. The V call is TRBV2, the J call TRBJ2-5; 11 bases agree with TRBD1. Germline V gives CDR1 SNHLY, CDR2 FYNNEI. The CDR3 has 15 amino acids. Germline trimming cut 7 bases from V and 4 bases from J; bases unmatched to any gene: 8. CDR3 nucleotides: TGTGCCAGCAAACCCGGGACAGGGGGGTCAGAGACCCAGTACTTC. This gives the protein CASKPGTGGSETQYF.

This clonotype has more than one count but fewer than ten. This chain links TRBV28 with TRBJ2-5, with 7 bases lining up with TRBD1. Germline CDR1 MDHEN, CDR2 SYDVKM. With V trimmed by 3 bases and J by 5 bases, 9 bases remained unmatched. The CDR3 extends over 15 amino acids. CDR3: CASSFRGQGDETQYF. The CDR3 DNA follows: TGTGCCAGCAGTTTCAGAGGGCAGGGGGATGAGACCCAGTACTTC. Together with reference TRBV28 and TRBJ2-5, the CDR3 gives the full variable domain: DVKVTQSSRYLVKRTGEKVFLECVQDMDHENMFWYRQDPGLGLRLIYFSYDVKMKEKGDIPEGYSVSREKKERFSLILESASTNQTSMYLCASSFRGQGDETQYFGPGTRLLVL.

This clonotype was detected ten times or more. The rearrangement joins TRBV29-1 to TRBJ2-7; TRBD1 might be the D (5 bases). This CDR3 region has 12 residues. Looked up from germline, CDR1 is SQVTM and CDR2 is ANQGSEA. Trimming took off 7 bases at V and 5 bases at J, with 15 bases between the two ends. This chain's CDR3 is CSANIDRNEQYF. The CDR3 DNA is TGCAGCGCAAACATCGACAGAAACGAGCAGTACTTC.

This clonotype has ten or more counts. The gene calls are TRBV3-1 and TRBJ2-1; 13 positions match TRBD2. This CDR3 comprises 15 residues. CDR1 and CDR2 (germline): LGHDT, YNNKEL (reference sequence). Trimming at V came to 4 bases and at J to 4 bases, leaving 1 base not matched to a gene. The CDR3 bases are TGTGCCAGCAGCCCGGGACTAGCGGGATACAATGAGCAGTTCTTC. It encodes CASSPGLAGYNEQFF.

This clonotype was seen many times. CDR3 sequence reads: CSASRGSGETQYF. CDR3 nucleotide sequence: TGCAGCGCCTCGCGCGGGTCGGGGGAGACCCAGTACTTC. This chain joins TRBV29-1 and TRBJ2-5, with D possibly matching TRBD2 (5 bases). The CDR3 has 13 amino acids. The V end lost 7 bases, the J end lost 5 bases, and 17 bases lay between the germline ends. From germline, CDR1 is SQVTM and CDR2 ANQGSEA.

This clonotype was counted many times. The rearrangement joins TRBV4-3 to TRBJ2-3; 9 nucleotides line up with TRBD1. The V gene's germline CDR1 is LGHNA and CDR2 YSLEER. The junction had 7 bases not matched to a gene; V was cut back by 1 base and J by 5 bases. There are 16 residues in the CDR3. CDR3 amino acids: CASSQGTGQGRDTQYF. The CDR3 bases are TGCGCCAGCAGCCAAGGGACGGGACAGGGTAGAGATACGCAGTATTTT.

The chain carries TRBV19 and TRBJ1-6, with D uncertain. Between the trimmed V and J ends, which lost 8 bases and 1 base, there was a span of 9 bases. Germline values: CDR1 LNHDA, CDR2 SQIVND (reference sequence). The CDR3 is 14 residues long. The CDR3 region has the DNA TGTGCCAGTTCCGAAACATCCTATAATTCACCCCTCCACTTT. Its translation is CASSETSYNSPLHF.

V and J are TRBV7-9 and TRBJ2-3; a weak D match, TRBD1 (7 bases). V was pared by 5 bases and J by 0 bases, with 12 bases between. This CDR3 has 15 amino acids. CDR1 is SEHNR and CDR2 is FQNEAQ in the germline V gene (reference sequence). The CDR3 protein is CASSPQGTSTDTQYF. CDR3 bases: TGTGCCAGCAGCCCACAGGGGACTAGCACAGATACGCAGTATTTT.

There are a few counts of this clonotype. V gene TRBV2 combines with J gene TRBJ1-1, with D unresolved. Trimming removed 7 bases from V and 1 base from J, with 4 bases in between. CDR1 is SNHLY and CDR2 is FYNNEI in the germline V gene. The CDR3 sequence is 11 residues long. The CDR3: CASTGNTEAFF. Written as DNA, the CDR3 is TGTGCCAGCACAGGGAACACTGAAGCTTTCTTT.

This clonotype was counted only a few times. The chain combines TRBV9 with TRBJ1-5; D is unresolved. V was cut by 3 bases and J by 0 bases, with 10 bases left in between. Looked up from germline, CDR1 is SGDLS and CDR2 is YYNGEE. The CDR3 runs to 15 residues. The CDR3 protein is CASSATGISNQPQHF. The CDR3 nucleotides are TGTGCCAGCAGCGCCACGGGGATTAGCAATCAGCCCCAGCATTTT.

The table lists this clonotype with a few counts. The V and J genes are TRBV15 and TRBJ2-3; D might be TRBD2 (7 bases). This CDR3 region has 15 residues. CDR1 and CDR2 from the germline V gene are LNHNV and YYDKDF (reference sequence). V was pared by 8 bases and J by 2 bases, with 17 bases between. CDR3 residues: CATSRGASPTDTQYF. CDR3 in DNA: TGTGCCACCTCCCGGGGGGCCTCTCCCACAGATACGCAGTATTTT.